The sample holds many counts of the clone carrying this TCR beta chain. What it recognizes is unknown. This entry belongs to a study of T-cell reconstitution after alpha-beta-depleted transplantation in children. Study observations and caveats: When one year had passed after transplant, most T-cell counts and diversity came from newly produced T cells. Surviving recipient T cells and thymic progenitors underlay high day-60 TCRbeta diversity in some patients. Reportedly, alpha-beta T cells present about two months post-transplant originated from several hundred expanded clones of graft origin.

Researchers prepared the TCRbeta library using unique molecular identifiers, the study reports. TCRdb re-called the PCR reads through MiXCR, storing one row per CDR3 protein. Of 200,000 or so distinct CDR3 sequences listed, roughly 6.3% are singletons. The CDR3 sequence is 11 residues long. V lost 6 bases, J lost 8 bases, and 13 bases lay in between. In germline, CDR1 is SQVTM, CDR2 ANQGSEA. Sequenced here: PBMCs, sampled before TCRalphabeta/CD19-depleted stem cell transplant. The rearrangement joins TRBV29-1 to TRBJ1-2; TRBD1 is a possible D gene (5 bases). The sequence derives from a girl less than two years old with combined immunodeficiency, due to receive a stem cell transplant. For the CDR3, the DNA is TGCAGCGTCGGGGGAGGGGAAGGCTACACCTTC. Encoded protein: CSVGGGEGYTF.